The sequence of this TCR beta chain was determined in a study of T cell responses to AZD1222 COVID-19 vaccine. Whole-study findings and limits: Nearly half of unique spike-specific TCRs reportedly avoided B.1.351 and B.1.1.7 mutated regions. There were vaccine-associated CD4 TCRs across spike, dominant at 160-218 and 743-854. Just a handful of AZD1222 recipients tested seropositive at baseline. Most donors were white British, females outnumbered males, and clonal diversity was possibly underestimated.

Assay: immunoSEQ multiplex PCR; the TCRdb copy retains only in-frame clones and omits some. The profile shows 90,000 to 120,000 clones, roughly 91% of them singletons. As for this clone: As yet, its antigen is unknown.

The source of this sequence is an adult in good health. Material: peripheral blood, obtained on day 0 of AZD1222 vaccination.

The CDR3 spells CASYRDEETQYF. The CDR3 coding sequence is TGTGCCAGCTACCGGGATGAGGAGACCCAGTACTTC. The J gene is TRBJ2-5, the V gene TRBV11-3, with D tentatively TRBD2 (5 bases). The germline V and J ends were trimmed by 8 bases and 5 bases, with 12 bases remaining between them. The germline CDR1 and CDR2 sequences are SGHNT and YENEEA. This CDR3 contains 12 residues.